This T cell receptor beta chain was recovered during a study of T cells expressing NK-cell markers. Turning to the study itself: Seven donors tested HCMV-seropositive and one tested seronegative among the eight sequenced. Study-wide findings and caveats: In more than 5 donors, dominant CD3+CD56+NKG2C+ clonotypes ranked among the top 10 CD8+ clonotypes. The study found these clonotypes also leading the CD3+CD56-NKG2C+ fraction in a few donors.

As concerns this clonotype: The antigen remains unidentified.

TCRdb reanalyzed the 5' RACE reads and collapses them to one entry per CDR3 protein, without DNA. Its listing shows 300,000 to 450,000 distinct CDR3 sequences. CDR1 is DFQATT, CDR2 SNEGSKA, per germline (reference sequence). This CDR3 comprises 14 residues. This sequence joins TRBV20-1 and TRBJ1-5; no DNA is available, so the TRBD1 call from TCRdb remains unchecked. The source of this sequence is a man aged 18-70 years in good health. Sequenced material: blood T cells: a sorted CD56 or NKG2C T cell subset, CD4+ or CD8+ T cells, or bulk PBMC T cells (not recorded which). The CDR3: CSASNRVPNQPQHF.